The 21 T cell receptor beta chains given below trace back to one sample, sequenced in a study of blood T cell repertoires in COVID-19 (dated by TCRdb to about 2020). The library came from the immunoSEQ multiplex PCR assay. Imported from immuneACCESS, the table was reduced by TCRdb to in-frame sequences with V and J called. These copies leave out some clones; in studies compared against another copy, an unresolved V gene accounts for under half, and the cause of the remainder is not known. The sample table lists about 170,000 clones, approximately 81% of them with a count of one. In total, the top ten clones hold around an eighth of the sample. Sequencing input: peripheral blood. These receptors were obtained from a man aged 18 to 35 with active or convalescent COVID-19.

The chain has TRBV19 and TRBJ2-2; the match to TRBD2 covers 11 bases. Germline values: CDR1 LNHDA, CDR2 SQIVND (reference sequence). V lost 3 bases, J lost 2 bases, and 5 bases stayed unmatched. This CDR3 is built from 17 residues. The CDR3 reads CASSIGLAGGNTGELFF. The CDR3 DNA sequence: TGTGCCAGTAGTATCGGGCTAGCGGGAGGAAACACCGGGGAGCTGTTTTTT. The variable domain in full, completed from reference TRBV19 and TRBJ2-2, reads DGGITQSPKYLFRKEGQNVTLSCEQNLNHDAMYWYRQDPGQGLRLIYYSQIVNDFQKGDIAEGYSVSREKKESFPLTVTSAQKNPTAFYLCASSIGLAGGNTGELFFGEGSRLTVL.

This clone was seen a single time. The chain links TRBV3-1 (or the pseudogene TRBV3-2) to TRBJ1-1; D uncertain. The germline gives CDR1 LGHDT, CDR2 YNNKEL (reference sequence). There are 15 residues in the CDR3. Trimming left V 0 bases short and J 3 bases short, with 11 bases between. DNA of the CDR3: TGTGCCAGCAGCCAAGATGGAGGGTTGGACACTGAAGCTTTCTTT. This sequence encodes CASSQDGGLDTEAFF.

In DNA, the CDR3 is TGTGCCAGCAGTCCTCGACTAGCGGGGACCCACGAGCAGTACTTC. Protein product: CASSPRLAGTHEQYF. The rearrangement uses TRBV27 and TRBJ2-7; 11 nucleotides agree with TRBD2. V dropped 5 bases and J dropped 5; count of bases not matched to a gene: 8. CDR1 and CDR2 from the germline V gene are MNHEY and SMNVEV (reference sequence). The CDR3 has 15 amino acids.

As concerns this clone: This CDR3 is also generated by other DNA sequences in the sample. This rearrangement joins TRBV14 to TRBJ2-3; the match to TRBD2 covers 9 bases. This CDR3 has 16 amino acids. Germline values: CDR1 SGHDN, CDR2 FVKESK. The J segment lost 0 bases and the V segment lost 1 base, leaving 2 bases of the junction unmatched. The CDR3 DNA reads TGTGCCAGCAGCCAAGGACTAGCGGTTAGCACAGATACGCAGTATTTT. Translation: CASSQGLAVSTDTQYF. Drawing the rest from reference TRBV14 and TRBJ2-3, the complete variable domain is EAGVTQFPSHSVIEKGQTVTLRCDPISGHDNLYWYRRVMGKEIKFLLHFVKESKQDESGMPNNRFLAERTGGTYSTLKVQPAELEDSGVYFCASSQGLAVSTDTQYFGPGTRLTVL.

CDR3 nucleotide sequence: TGCGCCAGCAGCTTGGCCGGGGACAGGGGGCAGAACTATGGCTACACCTTC. This translates into CASSLAGDRGQNYGYTF. The V and J genes are TRBV5-1 and TRBJ1-2, with 12 bases lining up with TRBD1. The CDR3 totals 17 residues. The V gene end was trimmed by 0 bases and the J gene end by 2 bases; junction bases not matched to a gene: 5. Germline assignment: CDR1 SGHRS and CDR2 YFSETQ.

The gene calls are TRBV11-2 and TRBJ2-7; 8 bases line up with TRBD2. CDR1 SGHAT and CDR2 FQNNGV come from the germline V gene. The ends lost 3 bases at V and 3 bases at J; junction bases unmatched: 10. The CDR3 contains 16 residues. This CDR3 reads CASSFYLGGGSYEQYF. CDR3 in DNA: TGTGCCAGCAGCTTCTACCTCGGCGGGGGGAGCTACGAGCAGTACTTC.

The V and J genes are TRBV7-9 and TRBJ2-7; 16 positions match TRBD2. Germline V gene lookup returns CDR1 SEHNR and CDR2 FQNEAQ (reference sequence). The V segment lost 4 bases and the J segment 9 bases; nucleotides outside the gene matches: 9. The CDR3 has 16 residues. The CDR3 DNA reads as TGTGCCAGCAGCTCGGGACTAGCGGGGGGGCGCTTGCGGCAGTACTTC. It encodes CASSSGLAGGRLRQYF.

This clone was seen only a few times. The V and J genes are TRBV27 and TRBJ1-4; tentatively, D is TRBD1 (5 bases). CDR1 is MNHEY, CDR2 SMNVEV, per germline (reference sequence). The CDR3 is 15 amino acids. The V end was cut by 5 bases, the J end by 6 bases, with 16 bases between. CDR3 DNA: TGTGCCAGCAGTCTCTCGGGACTGCTTTATGAAAAACTGTTTTTT. Its translation is CASSLSGLLYEKLFF.

The rearrangement links TRBV27 to TRBJ1-6; 9 bases are a match to TRBD1. CDR1 MNHEY and CDR2 SMNVEV come from the germline V gene (reference sequence). Trimming took 4 bases from V and 7 from J; bases not matched to a gene: 8. The CDR3 spans 16 residues. This CDR3 is CASSSYRGQGNSPLHF. In nucleotides, the CDR3 is TGTGCCAGCAGTTCGTACAGGGGGCAGGGGAATTCACCCCTCCACTTT.

The rearrangement uses TRBV7-2 and TRBJ2-5; D is uncertain. The CDR3 sequence is 11 residues long. Trimming removed 4 bases at V and 5 bases at J, with 5 bases between. The germline gives CDR1 SGHTA, CDR2 FQGNSA. DNA for the CDR3: TGTGCCAGCAGCTCTCTGGAGACCCAGTACTTC. Translation gives CASSSLETQYF.

The rearrangement links TRBV24-1 to TRBJ1-3; TRBD1 aligns across 7 bases. The V gene's germline CDR1 is KGHDR and CDR2 SFDVKD. This CDR3 region has 15 residues. V gave up 5 bases and J gave up 1 base; unmatched junction bases: 4. Written as DNA, the CDR3 is TGTGCCACCAGTGTTTCGGACAGGTCTGGAAACACCATATATTTT. Translating gives CATSVSDRSGNTIYF.

The rearrangement uses TRBV7-6 and TRBJ2-4; 7 positions match TRBD1. CDR1 and CDR2 from the germline V gene are SGHVS and FNYEAQ. This CDR3 is built from 18 residues. J lost 4 bases, V lost 5 bases, and 17 bases had no gene match. The CDR3 DNA follows: TGTGCCAGCAGCGCTGCCGGTTGGGACAGCGTACTAAAAAACATTCAGTACTTC. Amino acids: CASSAAGWDSVLKNIQYF.

The chain is built from TRBV19 and TRBJ2-3, with 7 bases matching TRBD2. V shed 8 bases and J 4 bases; nucleotides not matched to a gene: 9. The CDR3 is 14 residues long. Germline CDR1 LNHDA, CDR2 SQIVND (reference sequence). CDR3 sequence reads: CASRRAGRADTQYF. The CDR3 coding sequence is TGTGCCAGTCGGCGGGCGGGGAGGGCAGATACGCAGTATTTT.

This chain connects TRBV19 to TRBJ1-1, with a possible D match to TRBD1 (5 bases). V gave up 3 bases and J gave up 0 bases, with 11 bases separating them. The length of the CDR3 is 15 residues. Germline V gene data show CDR1 as LNHDA and CDR2 as SQIVND (reference sequence). CDR3 DNA: TGTGCCAGTAGTATTTTTACAGGTTTGAACACTGAAGCTTTCTTT. Protein sequence: CASSIFTGLNTEAFF.

This clone was observed a single time. The genes are TRBV2 and TRBJ2-3, with 10 nucleotides matching TRBD2. The ends lost 4 bases at V and 2 bases at J; junction bases unmatched: 12. The CDR3 runs 18 residues. Germline values: CDR1 SNHLY, CDR2 FYNNEI. The CDR3 DNA is TGTGCCAGCAGTGCTCCTAGCGGGAGTAAACTGTTCACAGATACGCAGTATTTT. Amino acid sequence: CASSAPSGSKLFTDTQYF. The full variable domain, its missing parts supplied by reference TRBV2 and TRBJ2-3, is EPEVTQTPSHQVTQMGQEVILRCVPISNHLYFYWYRQILGQKVEFLVSFYNNEISEKSEIFDDQFSVERPDGSNFTLKIRSTKLEDSAMYFCASSAPSGSKLFTDTQYFGPGTRLTVL.

The chain uses TRBV5-1 and TRBJ2-2, with TRBD2 identical over 7 bases. Per germline, CDR1 SGHRS and CDR2 YFSETQ. Unmatched junction bases numbered 4, after V lost 4 bases and J lost 1 base. CDR3 length: 15 residues. CDR3: CASSNRGENTGELFF. In DNA form, the CDR3 reads TGCGCCAGCAGCAACCGGGGGGAGAACACCGGGGAGCTGTTTTTT.

The rearrangement links TRBV18 to TRBJ2-5, with unresolved D. Germline CDR1 reads KGHSH; CDR2 reads LQKENI. Trimming shortened V by 5 bases and J by 3 bases, and 4 bases separated the two germline ends. The CDR3 is 11 amino acids. As DNA, the CDR3 is TGTGCCAGCTCATTCGAAGAGACCCAGTACTTC. This gives the protein CASSFEETQYF.

The rearrangement links TRBV19 to TRBJ1-2, with a weak D call TRBD1 (5 bases). This CDR3 region has 14 residues. CDR1 and CDR2 (germline): LNHDA, SQIVND (reference sequence). Between the trimmed V and J ends, which lost 6 bases and 0 bases, there was a span of 11 bases. The chain's CDR3 is CASRFGTTNYGYTF. For the CDR3, the DNA is TGTGCCAGTAGGTTTGGGACTACTAACTATGGCTACACCTTC.

The chain has TRBV15 and TRBJ2-7; TRBD2 matches at 11 bases. The CDR3 has 15 amino acids. With 9 bases clipped from V and 2 bases from J, the junction kept 9 bases outside the gene matches. Germline assignment: CDR1 LNHNV and CDR2 YYDKDF (reference sequence). CDR3 amino acids: CATRPLAGGPYEQYF. Here the CDR3 DNA reads TGTGCCACTAGACCCCTAGCGGGAGGACCCTACGAGCAGTACTTC.

This rearrangement joins TRBV28 to TRBJ2-7, with 8 bases identical to TRBD2. Trimming at V came to 1 base and at J to 2 bases, leaving 4 bases not matched to a gene. CDR3 length: 15 amino acids. Germline V gene sequence: CDR1 MDHEN, CDR2 SYDVKM. The CDR3 DNA is TGTGCCAGCAGTTTATCCTCCGGGAGGGCCTACGAGCAGTACTTC. This gives the protein CASSLSSGRAYEQYF.

The chain links TRBV11-2 to TRBJ1-2, with 10 positions matching TRBD1. After removal of 5 bases from V and 8 bases from J, the junction contained 8 bases not matched to a gene. CDR3 length: 14 amino acids. Germline V CDR1 and CDR2: SGHAT, FQNNGV. CDR3 nucleotides: TGTGCCAGCAGCCAAGGACAGGGGGTATCCGGCTACACCTTC. Translated: CASSQGQGVSGYTF.